This is a list of T cell receptor beta chains from one sample in a study of blood T cell repertoires in COVID-19. TCRdb's copy holds only in-frame clones and misses some; the assay was immunoSEQ multiplex PCR. The table includes fewer than 350,000 clones, around 84% detected once. Sequencing was done on a sample of PBMCs or T cells enriched from blood (not recorded which). These receptors all come from a woman aged 25 to 39 who had been exposed to COVID-19. Both conserved end residues are part of each CDR3. A D gene is named only where the DNA matches it firmly. Only part of the rows carry a size: once, few, many, or a class if the clone is expanded.

d_gene	j_gene	v_gene	abundance	CDR3nt	CDR3aa
NA	TRBJ1-5	TRBV4-1	NA	TGCGCCAGCAGCCAAGAATTCGGGAATCAGCCCCAGCATTTT	CASSQEFGNQPQHF
TRBD2	TRBJ2-7	TRBV4-1	NA	TGCGCCAGCAGCCAAGGGACTAGCGGGTACTACGAGCAGTACTTC	CASSQGTSGYYEQYF
NA	TRBJ2-3	TRBV2	NA	TGTGCCAGCAGTGAACAGGGAACTAGCACAGATACGCAGTATTTT	CASSEQGTSTDTQYF
NA	TRBJ2-1	TRBV5-1	once	TGCGCCAGCAGCTCAACGGGAAACAGCAATGAGCAGTTCTTC	CASSSTGNSNEQFF
NA	TRBJ1-6	TRBV28	NA	TGTGCCAGCAGCCCACAGGCCAATTCACCCCTCCACTTT	CASSPQANSPLHF
TRBD1	TRBJ2-7	TRBV7-9	few	TGTGCCAGCAGCTTCGGGACAGGGATGTACGAGCAGTACTTC	CASSFGTGMYEQYF
TRBD1	TRBJ1-1	TRBV30	NA	TGTGCCTGGACCTATCAGACAGGGGGCAACACTGAAGCTTTCTTT	CAWTYQTGGNTEAFF
TRBD1	TRBJ2-3	TRBV15	NA	TGTGCCACCAGCAGAGATTTGGGACAGGGGTCATATACGCAGTATTTT	CATSRDLGQGSYTQYF
NA	TRBJ1-5	TRBV28	NA	TGTGCCAGCACCGTTGTTCGTCAGCCCCAGCATTTT	CASTVVRQPQHF
NA	TRBJ1-2	TRBV18	NA	TGTGCCAGCTCACCACGACAGACAAAAAACTATGGCTACACCTTC	CASSPRQTKNYGYTF
NA	TRBJ2-1	TRBV11-3	once	TGTGCCAGCAGCTTAGGGACTTCCTCGAGGGAGCAGTTCTTC	CASSLGTSSREQFF
NA	TRBJ1-1	TRBV9	NA	TGTGCCAGCAGCGTGAGCGGGGCAGGCGCTGAAGCTTTCTTT	CASSVSGAGAEAFF
TRBD1	TRBJ1-2	TRBV27	few	TGTGCCAGCAGTTTGCTGGGGACAGGGGACCTAGGCTATGGCTACACCTTC	CASSLLGTGDLGYGYTF
TRBD1	TRBJ1-2	TRBV6-5	NA	TGTGCCAGCGTTTTGAGTGGGACAGGGTCGCTGGGCTACACCTTC	CASVLSGTGSLGYTF
NA	TRBJ1-3	TRBV14	NA	TGTGCCAGCAGCCAAACAGGCGTCTCTGGAAACACCATATATTTT	CASSQTGVSGNTIYF
TRBD1	TRBJ2-7	TRBV19	NA	TGTGCCAGTAGACCTGCCGGGACAGGGATGTACGAGCAGTACTTC	CASRPAGTGMYEQYF
NA	TRBJ2-5	TRBV13	few	TGTGCCAGCAGCCTCCAAGAGACCCAGTACTTC	CASSLQETQYF